These 20 T cell receptor beta chains were sequenced from one sample in a study of shared clonotypes between healthy human individuals. Repertoires were generated with immunoSEQ multiplex PCR, while TCRdb's copy carries only in-frame clones and drops some. The table includes 900,000 to 1,200,000 clones, 75% to 85% detected once. Sequenced input: memory CD4+ T cells from PBMCs. The subset: CD45RA-negative fraction. The receptors were sampled from a man aged 18 to 30 in good health. Some clones in this sample may be carry-over from other donors' samples.

The CDR3 region has the DNA TGCAGCGGACAGGGACAGGGGGCCGGGGAGCTGTTTTTT. The encoded protein is CSGQGQGAGELFF. The chain combines TRBV29-1 with TRBJ2-2, with 11 positions matching TRBD1. The CDR3 extends over 13 amino acids. J lost 6 bases, V lost 7 bases, and 4 bases had no gene match. The V gene's germline CDR1 is SQVTM and CDR2 ANQGSEA.

This clone has a handful of counts. The chain couples TRBV28 to TRBJ1-2; D remains unclear. This CDR3 region has 13 residues. V shed 7 bases and J shed 4 bases, with 13 bases lying between them. Germline V gives CDR1 MDHEN, CDR2 SYDVKM. CDR3 in amino acids: CASTLGGIYGYTF. CDR3 bases: TGTGCCAGCACCCTTGGAGGGATCTATGGCTACACCTTC.

This clone was counted between two and nine times. This sequence joins TRBV4-2 and TRBJ2-6; D ambiguous. Trimming removed 3 bases at V and 3 bases at J, with 9 bases between. CDR3 length equals 15 residues. Germline CDR1 reads LGHNA; CDR2 reads YNFKEQ. Here the CDR3 reads CASSQVGNGANVLTF. CDR3 coding DNA: TGTGCCAGCAGCCAGGTCGGAAATGGGGCCAACGTCCTGACTTTC.

The chain recombines TRBV5-6 with TRBJ2-2, with 12 bases that match TRBD2. J gave up 6 bases and V 0 bases, and 3 bases lay outside the gene matches. This CDR3 has 16 residues. Looked up from germline, CDR1 is SGHDT and CDR2 is YYEEEE. CDR3 DNA sequence: TGTGCCAGCAGCTTGGGACTAGCGGGAGAGGCCGGGGAGCTGTTTTTT. The encoded protein is CASSLGLAGEAGELFF.

The chain uses TRBV7-9 and TRBJ2-2, with a tentative D call TRBD2 (5 bases). The CDR3 totals 15 residues. With 6 bases removed from V and 2 bases from J, the gap between germline ends came to 13 bases. Germline V gene lookup returns CDR1 SEHNR and CDR2 FQNEAQ (reference sequence). Here the CDR3 reads CASSHSATNTGELFF. CDR3 DNA: TGTGCCAGCAGTCATAGCGCAACCAACACCGGGGAGCTGTTTTTT.

The rearrangement joins TRBV5-1 to TRBJ2-1; the match to TRBD2 covers 8 bases. The CDR3 runs 15 residues. Losses at the gene ends were 4 bases for V and 11 bases for J; bases not matched to a gene: 14. Germline CDR1 is SGHRS and CDR2 is YFSETQ. The CDR3 DNA reads as TGCGCCAGCAGCGAAGAAGCGGGAGTCATTAGTAAGCAGTTCTTC. Its protein product is CASSEEAGVISKQFF.

This clone came up once. This chain uses TRBV7-8 with TRBJ2-1; 7 bases are shared with TRBD2. V shed 1 base and J 0 bases; nucleotides not matched to a gene: 6. This CDR3 contains 17 residues. Germline CDR1 reads SGHVS; CDR2 reads FQNEAQ. The CDR3, as DNA: TGTGCCAGCAGCTTAGGGCTTGGCGGGGGCTCCTACAATGAGCAGTTCTTC. It specifies CASSLGLGGGSYNEQFF.

Comments on this clone: Within the sample, other DNA sequences also encode this same CDR3. V gene TRBV7-2 combines with J gene TRBJ2-7, with D perhaps matching TRBD1 (6 bases). The CDR3 spans 14 residues. CDR1 is SGHTA and CDR2 is FQGNSA in the germline V gene. The ends were cut back, 3 bases at V and 1 base at J, with 10 bases in the middle. CDR3 nucleotide sequence: TGTGCCAGCAGCTTGGGACAAGCTTCCTACGAGCAGTACTTC. It encodes CASSLGQASYEQYF.

The table lists this clone with a few counts. J is TRBJ2-4 and V is TRBV4-2; TRBD1 matches at 10 bases. The CDR3 sequence is 16 residues long. V shed 4 bases, J shed 7 bases, and the junction held 10 bases outside the gene matches. Germline V gene lookup returns CDR1 LGHNA and CDR2 YNFKEQ. The CDR3 sequence is CASSRYHQDRGNIQYF. DNA of the CDR3: TGTGCCAGCAGCCGATACCACCAGGACAGGGGGAACATTCAGTACTTC.

This chain connects TRBV7-9 to TRBJ2-3; 7 bases are shared with TRBD1. J was trimmed by 2 bases and V by 3 bases; bases with no gene match: 2. The germline gives CDR1 SEHNR, CDR2 FQNEAQ (reference sequence). This CDR3 spans 14 amino acids. The CDR3 sequence: CASSLDRLTDTQYF. For the CDR3, the DNA is TGTGCCAGCAGCTTGGACAGGCTCACAGATACGCAGTATTTT.

The chain's CDR3 is CASSPEVPSLMSEQYF. CDR3 nucleotide sequence: TGTGCCAGCTCACCAGAGGTTCCGAGTTTAATGAGCGAGCAGTACTTC. The gene calls are TRBV18 and TRBJ2-7; D gene unclear. The V gene lost 2 bases and the J gene lost 6 bases, with 20 bases spanning the gap. The germline CDR1 and CDR2 sequences are KGHSH and LQKENI. The CDR3 is 16 amino acids.

This chain connects TRBV30 to TRBJ2-7; perhaps TRBD1 as D (6 bases). CDR1 is GTSNPN, CDR2 SVGIG, per germline (reference sequence). V was clipped by 6 bases and J by 2 bases, with 14 bases between them. This CDR3 is built from 13 residues. DNA for the CDR3: TGTGCCTGTGCTCCGGGACAAGCCTACGAGCAGTACTTC. Residues: CACAPGQAYEQYF.

J is TRBJ2-3 and V is TRBV2, with D possibly being TRBD2 (5 bases). Germline-derived CDR1 and CDR2 are SNHLY and FYNNEI. The CDR3 covers 16 residues. The V end lost 4 bases, the J end lost 0 bases, and 14 bases lay between the germline ends. The CDR3 spells CASSGAGERSTDTQYF. CDR3 sequence (DNA): TGTGCCAGCAGTGGGGCGGGCGAGCGGAGCACAGATACGCAGTATTTT.

This clone was observed a handful of times. The rearrangement links TRBV5-6 to TRBJ2-2; no firm D call. CDR1 and CDR2 (germline): SGHDT, YYEEEE. The CDR3 consists of 14 residues. The germline V and J ends were trimmed by 3 bases and 6 bases, with 12 bases remaining between them. In DNA form, the CDR3 reads TGTGCCAGCAGCTCCTCTGGCGGCGCCGGGGAGCTGTTTTTT. The encoded protein is CASSSSGGAGELFF.

This chain connects TRBV28 to TRBJ2-1, with D perhaps assigned TRBD1 or TRBD2 (5 bases each). The length of the CDR3 is 14 residues. The ends were cut back, 5 bases at V and 5 bases at J, with 13 bases in the middle. Germline CDR1 reads MDHEN; CDR2 reads SYDVKM. CDR3 residues: CASSQGDEDNEQFF. CDR3 DNA: TGTGCCAGCAGTCAGGGAGACGAGGACAATGAGCAGTTCTTC.

The chain recombines TRBV2 with TRBJ2-5; TRBD2 aligns across 8 bases. This CDR3 has 13 amino acids. Germline V gives CDR1 SNHLY, CDR2 FYNNEI. V lost 7 bases, J lost 5 bases, and 6 bases stayed unmatched. Written as DNA, the CDR3 is TGTGCCAGCAACCGGGAGGGGGGGGAGACCCAGTACTTC. Residues: CASNREGGETQYF.

The gene calls are TRBV7-7 and TRBJ2-1; the match to TRBD2 covers 9 bases. The germline CDR1 and CDR2 sequences are SSHAT and FNYEAQ (reference sequence). The CDR3 consists of 13 residues. J gave up 13 bases and V 3 bases, and 7 bases lay outside the gene matches. CDR3 nucleotides: TGTGCCAGCAGCTTGAGTACTAGCGGGCTCCAGTTCTTC. Amino acids: CASSLSTSGLQFF.

V usage is TRBV6-1 and J usage is TRBJ1-1, with no clear D. This CDR3 has 14 residues. The V and J ends lost 5 bases and 6 bases respectively, with 16 bases between them. Per the germline V gene, CDR1 is MNHNS and CDR2 is SASEGT. The CDR3 DNA reads TGTGCCAGCAGTCCCCGGTCCTTTGGCGCTGAAGCTTTCTTT. Translation: CASSPRSFGAEAFF.

As to this clone: At one of its ends the junction is not consistent with the germline gene, which may arise from a read error. The rearrangement uses TRBV20-1 and TRBJ2-3; 8 bases align to TRBD2. CDR1 and CDR2 from the germline V gene are DFQATT and SNEGSKA (reference sequence). The CDR3 extends over 10 amino acids. CDR3 DNA sequence: TGCAGTGCTAGCCCCTCCGGGAGGGATTTT. Protein sequence: CSASPSGRDF.

The chain couples TRBV6-5 to TRBJ2-7; 15 nucleotides agree with TRBD2. There are 13 residues in the CDR3. V dropped 11 bases and J dropped 6; count of bases not matched to a gene: 5. Germline loops: CDR1 MNHEY, CDR2 SVGAGI. CDR3 DNA sequence: TGTGCCTGCCGGACTAGCGGGAGGGCCGAGCAGTACTTC. Its translation is CACRTSGRAEQYF.